Each of the 12 T cell receptor beta chains below was sequenced from the same sample in a study of T-cell memory formation after mild COVID-19 (dated by TCRdb to 2020 to 2023). Library method: 5' RACE. The sample was run on an Illumina NovaSeq 6000. The public reads were run again by TCRdb, first through fastp at Q25 and then through MiXCR, and only productive beta chains were kept. One record per CDR3 amino acid sequence lists the most common genes and DNA. The sample table contains a few hundred thousand distinct CDR3 sequences; only one count was recorded for 16% of them. Of the sample, around a fifth falls within the top ten clones. The material sequenced was PBMCs or a T cell subset sorted from them (not recorded which). The source of these receptors is a man aged 18 to 30 who had mild COVID-19 (a few samples of this study predate the infection). The sample titles of this study are shuffled in the database, so cell type and time point are left out; the donor was told from shared clones.

This clonotype was counted a few times. This CDR3 reads CSVDWNTEAFF. The CDR3 DNA is TGCAGCGTCGACTGGAACACTGAAGCTTTCTTT. The V call is TRBV29-1, the J call TRBJ1-1; no firm D call. V was trimmed by 6 bases and J by 1 base, leaving 6 bases between them. The germline V gene encodes CDR1 SQVTM and CDR2 ANQGSEA. The CDR3 extends over 11 amino acids.

Only a few counts were recorded for this clonotype. The chain couples TRBV11-2 to TRBJ2-3, with D hard to call. Per the germline V gene, CDR1 is SGHAT and CDR2 is FQNNGV. The length of the CDR3 is 14 residues. Trimming cost V 1 base and J 2 bases, with 7 bases left between them. The CDR3 sequence: CASSLVTITDTQYF. The CDR3 bases are TGTGCCAGCAGCTTAGTAACCATCACAGATACGCAGTATTTT.

V and J are TRBV4-3 and TRBJ2-1, with D hard to call. Trimming left V 0 bases short and J 7 bases short, with 16 bases between. The CDR3 loop spans 16 amino acids. Germline V gene lookup returns CDR1 LGHNA and CDR2 YSLEER. CDR3 region: CASSQDNGPRWNEQFF. In DNA form, the CDR3 reads TGCGCCAGCAGCCAAGATAATGGTCCCAGATGGAATGAGCAGTTCTTC.

This clonotype came up a few times. The CDR3 DNA is TGCAGCGCCCGTAACAGGGGGCAGGTAAGACAGCCCCAGCATTTT. It yields the protein CSARNRGQVRQPQHF. The genes are TRBV29-1 and TRBJ1-5; 9 bases fit TRBD1. This CDR3 is built from 15 residues. Germline values: CDR1 SQVTM, CDR2 ANQGSEA. V lost 7 bases, J lost 7 bases, and 14 bases stayed unmatched.

This clonotype came up a few times. V and J are TRBV7-3 and TRBJ2-1, with 11 bases identical to TRBD2. The CDR3 contains 15 residues. V was pared by 4 bases and J by 8 bases, with 7 bases of the junction left unmatched. The germline V gene encodes CDR1 SGHTA and CDR2 FQGTGA. The chain's CDR3 is CASSSSGGTLDEQFF. The DNA for the CDR3 is TGTGCCAGCAGCTCTAGCGGGGGGACGTTGGATGAGCAGTTCTTC.

This clonotype came up a few times. This rearrangement joins TRBV5-1 to TRBJ2-5, with D tentatively TRBD1 (6 bases). CDR3 size: 13 residues. Germline CDR1 SGHRS, CDR2 YFSETQ. Trimming took off 5 bases at V and 4 bases at J, with 12 bases between the two ends. In nucleotides, the CDR3 is TGCGCCAGCAGGGGCTCAGGGGTAGAGACCCAGTACTTC. This gives the protein CASRGSGVETQYF.

This clonotype occurred a few times. The V gene is TRBV7-3, the J gene TRBJ2-1; 9 bases agree with TRBD1. Germline V lookup: CDR1 SGHTA, CDR2 FQGTGA. This CDR3 spans 16 amino acids. With V trimmed by 1 base and J by 8 bases, 9 bases remained unmatched. CDR3: CASSLNGQGNRDEQFF. The CDR3, as DNA: TGTGCCAGCAGCTTAAATGGACAGGGGAATCGCGATGAGCAGTTCTTC.

This clonotype was counted a few times. This chain uses TRBV29-1 with TRBJ1-5; D call uncertain. This CDR3 has 13 residues. V lost 3 bases, J lost 4 bases, and 10 bases lay in between. The germline gives CDR1 SQVTM, CDR2 ANQGSEA. The CDR3 is CSVEEQTNQPQHF. The CDR3 DNA follows: TGCAGCGTTGAGGAGCAGACTAATCAGCCCCAGCATTTT.

In this sample, this clonotype turned up a few times. The chain joins TRBV5-1 to TRBJ1-1; a possible D gene is TRBD1 (6 bases). This CDR3 comprises 15 residues. Trimming pared 4 bases from V and 11 bases from J, leaving 24 bases between. CDR1 is SGHRS and CDR2 is YFSETQ in the germline V gene. CDR3 in DNA: TGCGCCAGCAGCCTGGGGAGTTGGGGGCTTACGAGGGCTTTCTTT. It is translated as CASSLGSWGLTRAFF.

This clonotype showed up many times. This chain joins TRBV13 and TRBJ2-1; TRBD1 aligns across 8 bases. V shed 5 bases and J 3 bases; nucleotides not matched to a gene: 6. Germline values: CDR1 PRHDT, CDR2 FYEKMQ (reference sequence). This CDR3 is built from 15 residues. CDR3 sequence reads: CASSLGQGYYNEQFF. Written as DNA, the CDR3 is TGTGCCAGCAGCCTTGGACAGGGCTACTACAATGAGCAGTTCTTC.

This clonotype has a handful of counts. The chain employs TRBV7-2 and TRBJ1-3; D ambiguous. The CDR3 consists of 15 residues. Germline values: CDR1 SGHTA, CDR2 FQGNSA. V was shortened by 3 bases and J by 0 bases, with 9 bases between the two germline ends. For the CDR3, the DNA is TGTGCCAGCAGCTTGGACGGCAGCTCTGGAAACACCATATATTTT. This gives the protein CASSLDGSSGNTIYF.

To note about this clonotype: A much larger clone differs by one base, so this may be a read error. V is TRBV5-1 and J is TRBJ2-3; D is uncertain. This CDR3 is 14 amino acids long. The germline gives CDR1 SGHRS, CDR2 YFSETQ. V shed 6 bases and J shed 2 bases, with 13 bases lying between them. CDR3 sequence reads: CASIFSVDTDTQYF. CDR3 nucleotide sequence: TGCGCCAGCATCTTCTCGGTGGACACAGATACGCAGTATTTT.